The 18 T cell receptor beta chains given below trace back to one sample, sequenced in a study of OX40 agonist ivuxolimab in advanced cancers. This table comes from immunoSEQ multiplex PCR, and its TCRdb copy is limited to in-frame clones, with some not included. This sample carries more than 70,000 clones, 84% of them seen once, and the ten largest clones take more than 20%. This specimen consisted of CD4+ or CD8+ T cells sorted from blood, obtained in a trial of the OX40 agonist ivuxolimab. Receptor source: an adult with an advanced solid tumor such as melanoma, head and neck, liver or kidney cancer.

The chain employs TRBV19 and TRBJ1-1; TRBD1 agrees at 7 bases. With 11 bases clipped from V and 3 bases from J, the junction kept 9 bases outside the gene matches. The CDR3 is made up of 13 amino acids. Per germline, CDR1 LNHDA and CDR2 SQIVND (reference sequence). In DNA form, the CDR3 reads TGTGCCTCCGGGACAGCGGCTTACACTGAAGCTTTCTTT. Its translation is CASGTAAYTEAFF.

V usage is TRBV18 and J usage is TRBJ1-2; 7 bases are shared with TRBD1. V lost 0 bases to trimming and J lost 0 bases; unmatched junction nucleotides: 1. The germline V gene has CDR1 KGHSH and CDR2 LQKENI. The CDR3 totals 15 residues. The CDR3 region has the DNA TGTGCCAGCTCACCACCGACAGGGACTAACTATGGCTACACCTTC. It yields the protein CASSPPTGTNYGYTF.

CDR3 DNA sequence: TGTGCCAGCTCCCGGACTGTCAGCTCCTACGAGCAGTACTTC. It specifies CASSRTVSSYEQYF. This sequence joins TRBV6-5 and TRBJ2-7; a possible D gene is TRBD2 (5 bases). The V gene lost 8 bases and the J gene lost 0 bases, with 14 bases spanning the gap. The CDR3 runs to 14 residues. Germline V gene lookup returns CDR1 MNHEY and CDR2 SVGAGI.

In DNA, the CDR3 is TGCGCCAGCAGCCAAGAGGGAAGATCGAACAATGAGCAGTTCTTC. As protein: CASSQEGRSNNEQFF. The chain is built from TRBV4-1 and TRBJ2-1; D gene uncertain. Germline CDR1 reads MGHRA; CDR2 reads YSYEKL. This CDR3 has 15 residues. V was pared by 0 bases and J by 5 bases, with 11 bases between.

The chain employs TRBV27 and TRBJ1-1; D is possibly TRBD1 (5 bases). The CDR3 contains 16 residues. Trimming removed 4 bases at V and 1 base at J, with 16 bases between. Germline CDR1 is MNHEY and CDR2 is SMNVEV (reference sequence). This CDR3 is CASSSSDGDPNTEAFF. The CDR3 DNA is TGTGCCAGCAGTTCCTCGGACGGGGACCCGAACACTGAAGCTTTCTTT.

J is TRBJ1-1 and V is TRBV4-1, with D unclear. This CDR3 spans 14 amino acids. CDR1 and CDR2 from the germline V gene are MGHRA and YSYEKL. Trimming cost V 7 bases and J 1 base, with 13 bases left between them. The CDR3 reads CASTRAGGNTEAFF. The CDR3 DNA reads TGCGCCAGCACAAGGGCGGGAGGGAACACTGAAGCTTTCTTT.

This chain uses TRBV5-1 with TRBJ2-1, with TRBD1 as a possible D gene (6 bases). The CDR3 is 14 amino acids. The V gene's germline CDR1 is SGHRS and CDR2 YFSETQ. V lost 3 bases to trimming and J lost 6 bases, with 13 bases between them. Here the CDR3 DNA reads TGCGCCAGCAGCTACAGGGACAAAATCAATGAGCAGTTCTTC. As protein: CASSYRDKINEQFF.

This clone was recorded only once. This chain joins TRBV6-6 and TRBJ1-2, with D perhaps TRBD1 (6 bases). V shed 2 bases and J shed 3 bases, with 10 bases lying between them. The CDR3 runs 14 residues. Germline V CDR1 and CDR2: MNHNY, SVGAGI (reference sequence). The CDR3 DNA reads TGTGCCAGCAGTTACCTGAGACAGGACTATGGCTACACCTTC. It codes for CASSYLRQDYGYTF.

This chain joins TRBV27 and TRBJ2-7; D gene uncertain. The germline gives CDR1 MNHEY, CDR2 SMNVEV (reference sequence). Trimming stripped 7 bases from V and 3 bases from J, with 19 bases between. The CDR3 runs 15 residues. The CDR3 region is CASNPINGAFYEQYF. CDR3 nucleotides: TGTGCCAGCAACCCCATCAACGGTGCCTTCTACGAGCAGTACTTC.

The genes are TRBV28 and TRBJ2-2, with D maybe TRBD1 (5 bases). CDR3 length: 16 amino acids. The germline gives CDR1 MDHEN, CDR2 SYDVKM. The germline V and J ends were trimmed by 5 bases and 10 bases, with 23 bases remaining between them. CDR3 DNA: TGTGCCAGCAGTCCTACAGGTTCAATGGTCTCTGTGGAGCTGTTTTTT. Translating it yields CASSPTGSMVSVELFF.

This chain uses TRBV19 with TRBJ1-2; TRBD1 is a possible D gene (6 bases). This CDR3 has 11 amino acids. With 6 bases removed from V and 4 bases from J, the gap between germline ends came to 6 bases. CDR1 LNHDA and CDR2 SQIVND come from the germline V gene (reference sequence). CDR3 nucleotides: TGTGCCAGTAGACAGGGCTATGGCTACACCTTC. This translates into CASRQGYGYTF.

Here the CDR3 DNA reads TGCGCCAGCAACCTGGGAGGGATGGAGACCCAGTACTTC. It translates to CASNLGGMETQYF. The V gene is TRBV5-1, the J gene TRBJ2-5; 7 nucleotides align to TRBD2. The V and J ends lost 6 bases and 5 bases, in that order; junction bases with no gene match: 7. The CDR3 covers 13 residues. In germline, CDR1 is SGHRS, CDR2 YFSETQ.

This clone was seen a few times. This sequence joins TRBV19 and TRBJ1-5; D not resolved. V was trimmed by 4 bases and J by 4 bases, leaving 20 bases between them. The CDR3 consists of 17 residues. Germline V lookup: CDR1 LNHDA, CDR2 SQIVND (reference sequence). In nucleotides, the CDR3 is TGTGCCAGTAGTACCCAAGTGGCGAAGGACGGAAATCAGCCCCAGCATTTT. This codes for CASSTQVAKDGNQPQHF.

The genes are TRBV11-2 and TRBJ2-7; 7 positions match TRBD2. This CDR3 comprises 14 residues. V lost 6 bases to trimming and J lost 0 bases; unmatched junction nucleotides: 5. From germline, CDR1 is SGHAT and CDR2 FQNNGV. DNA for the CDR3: TGTGCCAGCAGTCGCTGGGACTACTCCTACGAGCAGTACTTC. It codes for CASSRWDYSYEQYF.

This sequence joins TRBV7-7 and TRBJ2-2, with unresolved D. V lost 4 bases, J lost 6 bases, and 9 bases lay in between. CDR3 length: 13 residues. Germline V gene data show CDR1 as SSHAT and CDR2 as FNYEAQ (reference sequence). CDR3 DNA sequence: TGTGCCAGCAGCTACGCATACCCCGGGGAGCTGTTTTTT. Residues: CASSYAYPGELFF.

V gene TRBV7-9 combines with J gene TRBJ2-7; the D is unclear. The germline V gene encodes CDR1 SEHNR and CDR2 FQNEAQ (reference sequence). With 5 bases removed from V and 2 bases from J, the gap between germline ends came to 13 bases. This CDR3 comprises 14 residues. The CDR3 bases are TGTGCCAGCAGCCCCTCCGGACGTCCCTACGAGCAGTACTTC. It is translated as CASSPSGRPYEQYF.

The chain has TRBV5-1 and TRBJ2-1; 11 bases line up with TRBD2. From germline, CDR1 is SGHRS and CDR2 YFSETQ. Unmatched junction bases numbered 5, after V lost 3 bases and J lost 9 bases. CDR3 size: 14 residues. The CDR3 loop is CASSSLAGVGEQFF. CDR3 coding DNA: TGCGCCAGCAGCTCACTAGCGGGAGTTGGTGAGCAGTTCTTC. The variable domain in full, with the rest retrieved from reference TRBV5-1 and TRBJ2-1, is KAGVTQTPRYLIKTRGQQVTLSCSPISGHRSVSWYQQTPGQGLQFLFEYFSETQRNKGNFPGRFSGRQFSNSRSEMNVSTLELGDSALYLCASSSLAGVGEQFFGPGTRLTVL.

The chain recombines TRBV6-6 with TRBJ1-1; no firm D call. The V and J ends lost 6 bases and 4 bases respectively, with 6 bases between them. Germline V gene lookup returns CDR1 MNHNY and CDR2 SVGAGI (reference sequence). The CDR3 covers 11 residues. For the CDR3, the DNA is TGTGCCAGCAGGGGTATCACTGAAGCTTTCTTT. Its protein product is CASRGITEAFF.